Listed below are T cell receptor beta chains from one sample, sequenced in a study of OX40 agonist ivuxolimab in advanced cancers. Clones were read by immunoSEQ multiplex PCR, and TCRdb kept only the in-frame ones, dropping some. This sample carries 45,000 to 65,000 clones, around 87% of them seen once, and the ten largest clones take approximately 2%. The specimen comprised CD4+ or CD8+ T cells sorted from blood, sampled in a trial of the OX40 agonist ivuxolimab. All receptors come from an adult with an advanced solid tumor such as melanoma, head and neck, liver or kidney cancer. CDR3s include the opening cysteine and the closing phenylalanine or tryptophan.

cdr3_aa | j_call | v_call
CATSPRQGGETQYF | TRBJ2-5 | TRBV15
CASKTGQNTEAFF | TRBJ1-1 | TRBV6-1
CASSHTGLVLYEQYF | TRBJ2-7 | TRBV23-1
CASSLTATSGKPSTDTQYF | TRBJ2-3 | TRBV4-3
CASRVYNEQFF | TRBJ2-1 | TRBV2
CASSESGRLSYEQYF | TRBJ2-7 | TRBV25-1
CASNRNTYNEQFF | TRBJ2-1 | TRBV2
CASSLLGQGETEAFF | TRBJ1-1 | TRBV5-5
CASSSKGQVRIYF | TRBJ1-3 | TRBV9
CASSFFYENTGELFF | TRBJ2-2 | TRBV28
CASKDRGSEKLFF | TRBJ1-4 | TRBV6-6